The text below deals with one T cell receptor beta chain. Its antigen is undetermined. Clones were sequenced by immunoSEQ multiplex PCR, and TCRdb holds only the in-frame ones, with some missing. The sample has some 2,000,000 clones, 90% to 97% seen once. The sample originates from a study of shared clonotypes between healthy human individuals. Study background: Researchers assigned three CD4 naive, three CD4 memory, two CD8 naive and one CD8 memory plate to each donor.

General study results and limits: Clonotypes shared by all four sorted-subset donors had higher generation probabilities than non-shared clonotypes. Generally, naive subsets came out with larger estimated richness than memory subsets. Few donors limited the genetic and exposure-history diversity represented.

Sequenced sample: naive CD4+ T cells sorted from blood. Subset meaning: CD45RA+ positively selected. This receptor was taken from a man younger than 35 in good health.

The CDR3 DNA sequence: TGTGCCAGTAGTACCCCGACAGGGAGGAGAGGCGAGCAGTACTTC. Protein: CASSTPTGRRGEQYF. The chain joins TRBV19 to TRBJ2-7; D is perhaps TRBD1 (7 bases). The V end was cut by 4 bases, the J end by 6 bases, with 19 bases between. The CDR3 is 15 residues long. Germline lookup yields CDR1 LNHDA and CDR2 SQIVND (reference sequence).